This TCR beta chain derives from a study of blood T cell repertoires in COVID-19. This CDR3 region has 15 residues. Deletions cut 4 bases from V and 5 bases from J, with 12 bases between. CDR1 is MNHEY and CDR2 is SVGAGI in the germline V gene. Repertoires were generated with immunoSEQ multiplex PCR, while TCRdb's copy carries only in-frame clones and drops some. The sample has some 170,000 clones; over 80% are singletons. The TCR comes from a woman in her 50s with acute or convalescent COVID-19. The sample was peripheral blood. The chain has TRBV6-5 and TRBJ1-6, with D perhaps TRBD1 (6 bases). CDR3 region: CASSFSGHNNSPLHF. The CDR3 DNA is TGTGCCAGCAGTTTTTCGGGACACAATAATTCACCCCTCCACTTT.